These 19 T cell receptor beta chains came from one sample sequenced in a study of shared clonotypes between healthy human individuals (TCRdb year 2020). Receptor libraries were prepared by the immunoSEQ multiplex PCR assay. TCRdb took over this immuneACCESS table, retaining in-frame rearrangements with V and J assigned. Such tables are incomplete; in checked studies, under half of the missing clones stem from an unresolved V gene, and the remainder is unexplained. The sample table shows about 700,000 clones, and 92% are seen once. The top ten hold approximately 24% of the sample. CD8 naive samples consisted of CD45RO-negative cells that were positively selected for CCR7, yielding a CD45RA+CCR7+ population without TemRA cells. What was sequenced was naive CD8+ T cells sorted from blood. The cell subset or site label here, explained by the study, means: CD45RA+CCR7+. These TCRs come from a man aged 25-40 years in good health.

The chain couples TRBV7-6 to TRBJ2-5; 11 bases are shared with TRBD1. Germline V lookup: CDR1 SGHVS, CDR2 FNYEAQ. Germline trimming cut 7 bases from V and 8 bases from J; bases unmatched to any gene: 6. The CDR3 has 13 amino acids. In nucleotides, the CDR3 is TGTGCCAGCACGGGGGACAGGGGGTTAACCCAGTACTTC. It codes for CASTGDRGLTQYF.

This clone came up a few times. J is TRBJ2-7 and V is TRBV27; no firm D call. Germline assignment: CDR1 MNHEY and CDR2 SMNVEV (reference sequence). Trimming cost V 2 bases and J 3 bases, with 8 bases left between them. The CDR3 covers 13 residues. The CDR3 DNA reads as TGTGCCAGCAGTTTAGCGCCAGACTACGAGCAGTACTTC. Residues: CASSLAPDYEQYF.

This clone was counted between two and nine times. The genes are TRBV28 and TRBJ1-5; tentatively, D is TRBD1 (6 bases). V was pared by 3 bases and J by 7 bases, with 13 bases between. The CDR3 extends over 14 amino acids. Germline-derived CDR1 and CDR2 are MDHEN and SYDVKM. This chain's CDR3 is CASSFGQPGQPQHF. CDR3 DNA: TGTGCCAGCAGTTTCGGACAGCCAGGACAGCCCCAGCATTTT.

The sample holds one count of this clone. The V gene is TRBV18, the J gene TRBJ2-3, with TRBD2 matching 10 bases. Germline lookup yields CDR1 KGHSH and CDR2 LQKENI. V gave up 4 bases and J gave up 1 base; unmatched junction bases: 5. The CDR3 sequence is 16 residues long. The CDR3, as DNA: TGTGCCAGCTCACACCCCGGACTAGCGGGCACAGATACGCAGTATTTT. Protein sequence: CASSHPGLAGTDTQYF.

This sequence joins TRBV6-5 and TRBJ1-4; possibly TRBD1 for D (5 bases). CDR3 length: 15 amino acids. V shed 6 bases and J shed 0 bases, with 11 bases lying between them. The germline CDR1 and CDR2 sequences are MNHEY and SVGAGI. As DNA, the CDR3 is TGTGCCAGCAGGGCCCGGGGCGCAACTAATGAAAAACTGTTTTTT. It specifies CASRARGATNEKLFF.

V and J are TRBV7-2 and TRBJ2-1; D not resolved. The CDR3 sequence is 13 residues long. The V end was cut by 1 base, the J end by 7 bases, with 8 bases between. Germline lookup yields CDR1 SGHTA and CDR2 FQGNSA. For the CDR3, the DNA is TGTGCCAGCAGCTTAGTCCTGAATAATGAGCAGTTCTTC. Its protein product is CASSLVLNNEQFF.

The CDR3: CASSSYRLAGGNNEQFF. CDR3 coding DNA: TGTGCCAGCAGTTCATACCGACTAGCGGGAGGAAACAATGAGCAGTTCTTC. The chain couples TRBV27 to TRBJ2-1, with TRBD2 identical over 13 bases. With 4 bases clipped from V and 5 bases from J, the junction kept 8 bases outside the gene matches. The CDR3 length is 17 residues. Germline V gives CDR1 MNHEY, CDR2 SMNVEV (reference sequence).

The V and J genes are TRBV11-2 and TRBJ2-6; TRBD1 matches at 9 bases. The germline V gene has CDR1 SGHAT and CDR2 FQNNGV. The CDR3 runs 17 residues. The ends lost 5 bases at V and 4 bases at J; junction bases unmatched: 9. This CDR3 reads CASSPSGQGSGANVLTF. CDR3 coding DNA: TGTGCCAGCAGCCCCTCGGGACAGGGTTCCGGGGCCAACGTCCTGACTTTC.

This chain links TRBV27 with TRBJ1-1; D perhaps matches TRBD1 (5 bases). Per germline, CDR1 MNHEY and CDR2 SMNVEV (reference sequence). The CDR3 runs 15 residues. The V end was cut by 1 base, the J end by 1 base, with 10 bases between. This CDR3 is CASSLLGEGNTEAFF. The CDR3 DNA is TGTGCCAGCAGTTTATTGGGGGAGGGGAACACTGAAGCTTTCTTT.

The chain joins TRBV10-3 to TRBJ2-7, with D unclear. The CDR3 totals 12 residues. V lost 10 bases, J lost 5 bases, and 15 bases lay in between. Per the germline V gene, CDR1 is ENHRY and CDR2 is SYGVKD. DNA for the CDR3: TGTGCCACCGCCTCGCCCCCCGACGAGCAGTACTTC. Its protein is CATASPPDEQYF.

This sequence joins TRBV28 and TRBJ1-5; 7 bases are shared with TRBD1. The length of the CDR3 is 14 residues. Germline V gene sequence: CDR1 MDHEN, CDR2 SYDVKM. The V and J ends lost 7 bases and 6 bases, in that order; junction bases with no gene match: 9. CDR3 sequence: CASMAWQGVQPQHF. CDR3 coding DNA: TGTGCCAGCATGGCATGGCAGGGGGTTCAGCCCCAGCATTTT.

In regard to this clone: The sample carries other DNA sequences with the same CDR3. This sequence joins TRBV27 and TRBJ1-1; D is unresolved. V was trimmed by 0 bases and J by 0 bases, leaving 2 bases between them. CDR3 length: 13 amino acids. CDR1 is MNHEY, CDR2 SMNVEV, per germline (reference sequence). Here the CDR3 reads CASSLSLNTEAFF. In nucleotides, the CDR3 is TGTGCCAGCAGTTTATCGCTGAACACTGAAGCTTTCTTT.

This chain uses TRBV29-1 with TRBJ2-1; D possibly corresponds to TRBD1 (6 bases). Germline-derived CDR1 and CDR2 are SQVTM and ANQGSEA. This CDR3 has 12 amino acids. V was shortened by 3 bases and J by 6 bases, with 9 bases between the two germline ends. This CDR3 reads CSVDDRLNEQFF. The CDR3 coding sequence is TGCAGCGTTGATGACAGGCTCAATGAGCAGTTCTTC.

The count of this clone is one. CDR3 bases: TGTGCCAGCAGTTGGGGCCAGGGGAATGAGCAGTTCTTC. Its translation: CASSWGQGNEQFF. The chain is built from TRBV27 and TRBJ2-1; the D gene is possibly TRBD1 (6 bases). V gave up 4 bases and J gave up 7 bases, with 11 bases separating them. The CDR3 spans 13 residues. In germline, CDR1 is MNHEY, CDR2 SMNVEV (reference sequence).

This chain uses TRBV18 with TRBJ1-4; D gene unclear. The length of the CDR3 is 15 residues. In germline, CDR1 is KGHSH, CDR2 LQKENI. Trimming took 3 bases from V and 0 from J, leaving 8 bases between them. The CDR3 nucleotides are TGTGCCAGCTCACCCGAGGACGCAACTAATGAAAAACTGTTTTTT. Its translation: CASSPEDATNEKLFF.

The chain has TRBV6-4 and TRBJ2-3, with D perhaps TRBD2 (5 bases). This CDR3 spans 16 amino acids. V lost 2 bases to trimming and J lost 7 bases, with 19 bases between them. Per germline, CDR1 MRHNA and CDR2 SNTAGT. DNA for the CDR3: TGTGCCAGCAGTGACCGGCGATTGGGAGCGGTGTATACGCAGTATTTT. This sequence encodes CASSDRRLGAVYTQYF.

The rearrangement joins TRBV7-8 to TRBJ2-3; 12 nucleotides match TRBD2. This CDR3 has 15 amino acids. With 5 bases clipped from V and 6 bases from J, the junction kept 6 bases outside the gene matches. Germline CDR1 and CDR2: SGHVS and FQNEAQ. The CDR3 coding sequence is TGTGCCAGCAGCGAAACTAGCGGGAGGCTCGATACGCAGTATTTT. Its translation is CASSETSGRLDTQYF.

The chain carries TRBV9 and TRBJ2-1; 8 nucleotides match TRBD2. The CDR3 runs to 13 residues. Germline V gene data show CDR1 as SGDLS and CDR2 as YYNGEE. Trimming removed 4 bases from V and 6 bases from J; junction bases left unmatched: 3. The CDR3 region has the DNA TGTGCCAGCAGCTTCGGGACTAGCAATGAGCAGTTCTTC. It is translated as CASSFGTSNEQFF.

The chain is built from TRBV19 and TRBJ2-1, with D tentatively TRBD2 (5 bases). CDR3 length equals 14 residues. Trimming left V 4 bases short and J 3 bases short, with 10 bases between. Germline V gene sequence: CDR1 LNHDA, CDR2 SQIVND (reference sequence). The CDR3 DNA reads as TGTGCCAGTAGTAGTAGCGCCCACTACAATGAGCAGTTCTTC. Translated: CASSSSAHYNEQFF.